The 24 T cell receptor beta chains presented below share a single source sample, sequenced in a study of cytomegalovirus exposure and HLA in healthy donors. Measured with immunoSEQ multiplex PCR; TCRdb has only the in-frame clones, and not every one. The sample comprises under 400,000 clones, roughly 87% of which are singletons, and around 0.91% rests with the top ten. Sequencing input: PBMCs. Receptors originate from a man aged 25 to 45 in good health and CMV-seronegative.

This chain links TRBV5-1 with TRBJ2-7, with D possibly TRBD2 on 5 matching bases. Germline values: CDR1 SGHRS, CDR2 YFSETQ. V lost 3 bases, J lost 5 bases, and 21 bases lay in between. This CDR3 is built from 16 residues. CDR3 region: CASSSLSSRRGNEQYF. The CDR3 bases are TGCGCCAGCAGCTCTCTATCCAGCAGGAGAGGGAACGAGCAGTACTTC.

The chain couples TRBV4-1 to TRBJ2-7; TRBD1 might be the D (6 bases). With 1 base removed from V and 2 bases from J, the gap between germline ends came to 12 bases. The CDR3 has 15 amino acids. The germline V gene encodes CDR1 MGHRA and CDR2 YSYEKL. The CDR3 here is CASSQAYKGAYEQYF. CDR3 DNA sequence: TGCGCCAGCAGCCAAGCTTACAAGGGGGCCTACGAGCAGTACTTC.

This clone has a single count. The chain carries TRBV5-1 and TRBJ2-5, with D perhaps matching TRBD1 (6 bases). Germline loops: CDR1 SGHRS, CDR2 YFSETQ. The CDR3 sequence is 16 residues long. Trimming took off 0 bases at V and 5 bases at J, with 17 bases between the two ends. CDR3 protein: CASSLGWSGAGETQYF. CDR3 DNA sequence: TGCGCCAGCAGCTTGGGATGGTCAGGGGCTGGGGAGACCCAGTACTTC.

This clone was seen repeatedly, ten times or more. The CDR3 DNA is TGTGCAAGTGGCATCAGAGGGGGTACAGTCGGGGAGCTGTTTTTT. Its translation is CASGIRGGTVGELFF. The chain links TRBV12-2 to TRBJ2-2; the DNA was not used to check the table's D call, TRBD1. TRBV12-2 is shown as a pseudogene. This CDR3 has 15 amino acids.

This chain links TRBV19 with TRBJ2-3; 10 positions match TRBD1. The CDR3 runs to 15 residues. Trimming cost V 4 bases and J 5 bases; bases outside gene matches: 6. Germline loops: CDR1 LNHDA, CDR2 SQIVND (reference sequence). CDR3 sequence (DNA): TGTGCCAGTAGTAATCCGGGACAGGGGCGAGATACGCAGTATTTT. It translates to CASSNPGQGRDTQYF.

This chain uses TRBV27 with TRBJ2-7, with TRBD1 identical over 8 bases. This CDR3 spans 14 amino acids. The V gene end was trimmed by 5 bases and the J gene end by 3 bases; junction bases not matched to a gene: 6. Germline CDR1 MNHEY, CDR2 SMNVEV (reference sequence). The CDR3 reads CASSPGTGHYEQYF. In nucleotides, the CDR3 is TGTGCCAGCAGTCCAGGGACAGGTCACTACGAGCAGTACTTC.

This chain connects TRBV29-1 to TRBJ1-1, with D tentatively TRBD1 (5 bases). The V end lost 6 bases, the J end lost 4 bases, and 12 bases lay between the germline ends. This CDR3 contains 12 residues. Germline CDR1 and CDR2: SQVTM and ANQGSEA. The CDR3 DNA reads TGCAGCGTAGGGCGTGACAGCACTGAAGCTTTCTTT. Encoded protein: CSVGRDSTEAFF.

This sequence joins TRBV5-1 and TRBJ2-7; 7 nucleotides match TRBD1. V lost 1 base to trimming and J lost 2 bases; unmatched junction nucleotides: 9. There are 16 residues in the CDR3. Germline-derived CDR1 and CDR2 are SGHRS and YFSETQ. The CDR3 spells CASSLNRGPLTYEQYF. The CDR3 bases are TGCGCCAGCAGCTTGAACAGGGGACCTCTAACCTACGAGCAGTACTTC.

This sequence joins TRBV7-9 and TRBJ1-1; D gene uncertain. CDR1 and CDR2 (germline): SEHNR, FQNEAQ (reference sequence). Trimming took 0 bases from V and 1 from J, leaving 9 bases between them. This CDR3 has 15 residues. In DNA form, the CDR3 reads TGTGCCAGCAGCTTAGCGTTGGGAGGGAACACTGAAGCTTTCTTT. It translates to CASSLALGGNTEAFF.

This clone was found once. This chain links TRBV29-1 with TRBJ1-2; D not resolved. Per germline, CDR1 SQVTM and CDR2 ANQGSEA. The length of the CDR3 is 11 residues. V lost 1 base, J lost 3 bases, and 3 bases lay in between. The CDR3 reads CSVEGDYGYTF. The CDR3 region has the DNA TGCAGCGTTGAAGGAGACTATGGCTACACCTTC.

The CDR3 loop is CATSRWTLTSGGSYNEQFF. CDR3 DNA sequence: TGTGCCACCAGCAGATGGACCCTTACTAGCGGGGGGTCCTACAATGAGCAGTTCTTC. V is TRBV15 and J is TRBJ2-1; 12 positions match TRBD2. The CDR3 sequence is 19 residues long. Trimming at V came to 2 bases and at J to 1 base, leaving 9 bases not matched to a gene. Germline assignment: CDR1 LNHNV and CDR2 YYDKDF (reference sequence).

The chain recombines TRBV27 with TRBJ2-7; a possible D gene is TRBD2 (6 bases). The V end was cut by 6 bases, the J end by 6 bases, with 18 bases between. This CDR3 has 14 residues. Germline CDR1 MNHEY, CDR2 SMNVEV (reference sequence). The chain's CDR3 is CASSPGTLLLEQYF. CDR3 in DNA: TGTGCCAGCAGCCCCGGGACTCTCCTCCTCGAGCAGTACTTC.

The chain recombines TRBV18 with TRBJ2-3, with 8 bases identical to TRBD1. The CDR3 is 14 amino acids. CDR1 and CDR2 (germline): KGHSH, LQKENI. Losses at the gene ends were 6 bases for V and 4 bases for J; bases not matched to a gene: 6. The CDR3 region is CASSRGQAPDTQYF. CDR3 DNA: TGTGCCAGCTCGCGGGGACAGGCCCCAGATACGCAGTATTTT.

About this clone itself: Other nucleotide sequences in the sample specify the same CDR3. This chain joins TRBV9 and TRBJ2-5; D possibly corresponds to TRBD2 (6 bases). Germline V CDR1 and CDR2: SGDLS, YYNGEE. The V end was cut by 4 bases, the J end by 2 bases, with 12 bases between. The CDR3 is 14 residues long. The CDR3: CASSPRGGQETQYF. The DNA for the CDR3 is TGTGCCAGCAGCCCCCGAGGAGGGCAAGAGACCCAGTACTTC. The full variable domain, rest sourced from reference TRBV9 and TRBJ2-5, is DSGVTQTPKHLITATGQRVTLRCSPRSGDLSVYWYQQSLDQGLQFLIQYYNGEERAKGNILERFSAQQFPDLHSELNLSSLELGDSALYFCASSPRGGQETQYFGPGTRLLVL.

In this sample, this clone turned up once. The genes are TRBV5-1 and TRBJ1-2; the D gene is possibly TRBD1 (5 bases). The CDR3 length is 16 residues. Trimming took 4 bases from V and 5 from J, leaving 21 bases between them. Germline V CDR1 and CDR2: SGHRS, YFSETQ. The CDR3 is CASSPGDLNNGYGYTF. CDR3 bases: TGCGCCAGCAGCCCGGGGGATCTTAACAATGGGTATGGCTACACCTTC. The whole variable domain, filled in from reference TRBV5-1 and TRBJ1-2, reads KAGVTQTPRYLIKTRGQQVTLSCSPISGHRSVSWYQQTPGQGLQFLFEYFSETQRNKGNFPGRFSGRQFSNSRSEMNVSTLELGDSALYLCASSPGDLNNGYGYTFGSGTRLTVV.

This sequence joins TRBV7-6 and TRBJ2-3, with a weak D call TRBD2 (6 bases). Germline CDR1 and CDR2: SGHVS and FNYEAQ. The CDR3 is 15 amino acids. V was cut by 1 base and J by 3 bases, with 11 bases left in between. CDR3 protein: CASSLGRGSTDTQYF. The CDR3 DNA sequence: TGTGCCAGCAGCTTAGGGCGGGGATCGACAGATACGCAGTATTTT.

This clone was detected only a few times. J is TRBJ2-2 and V is TRBV5-1; the D gene is possibly TRBD2 (5 bases). The CDR3 is made up of 17 amino acids. V dropped 1 base and J dropped 0 bases, with 13 bases sitting between them. CDR1 SGHRS and CDR2 YFSETQ come from the germline V gene. CDR3 DNA sequence: TGCGCCAGCAGCTTGTATCTCTCTAGCCCGAACACCGGGGAGCTGTTTTTT. Its protein is CASSLYLSSPNTGELFF.

The V and J genes are TRBV6-1 and TRBJ2-2; 7 nucleotides align to TRBD1. Germline CDR1 reads MNHNS; CDR2 reads SASEGT. CDR3 length equals 14 residues. V shed 7 bases and J 3 bases; nucleotides not matched to a gene: 5. In DNA form, the CDR3 reads TGTGCCAGCAAAGTTACAGGGGACACCGGGGAGCTGTTTTTT. This translates into CASKVTGDTGELFF.

V and J are TRBV5-1 and TRBJ2-5; 13 positions agree with TRBD2. V gave up 4 bases and J gave up 4 bases; unmatched junction bases: 4. This CDR3 spans 15 amino acids. CDR1 and CDR2 (germline): SGHRS, YFSETQ. This CDR3 reads CASSITSGGAETQYF. CDR3 DNA: TGCGCCAGCAGCATAACTAGCGGGGGGGCAGAGACCCAGTACTTC.

The chain is built from TRBV27 and TRBJ1-1; a possible D gene is TRBD1 (6 bases). CDR1 and CDR2 (germline): MNHEY, SMNVEV (reference sequence). CDR3 size: 13 residues. CDR3 protein: CVTRGAMNTEAFF. The CDR3 nucleotides are TGTGTTACCCGGGGGGCCATGAACACTGAAGCTTTCTTT.

The genes are TRBV29-1 and TRBJ1-2; D is unclear. V lost 1 base and J lost 4, with 10 bases in between. CDR3 size: 13 residues. Germline V gene data show CDR1 as SQVTM and CDR2 as ANQGSEA. The CDR3 sequence is CSVEVSRGYGYTF. In nucleotides, the CDR3 is TGCAGCGTTGAAGTCAGCCGGGGCTATGGCTACACCTTC.

About this clone itself: Other DNA sequences in this specimen translate into the identical CDR3. The CDR3 sequence: CATSRVEGYYGYTF. The CDR3, as DNA: TGTGCCACCAGCAGAGTGGAGGGTTACTATGGCTACACCTTC. J is TRBJ1-2 and V is TRBV15, with D unresolved. The germline gives CDR1 LNHNV, CDR2 YYDKDF (reference sequence). This CDR3 region has 14 residues. Deletions cut 1 base from V and 3 bases from J, with 9 bases between.

As DNA, the CDR3 is TGTGCCAGCAGTTACTCTGATGTCGCGGGTAACTATGGCTACACCTTC. Translated: CASSYSDVAGNYGYTF. The chain uses TRBV6-5 and TRBJ1-2; no definite D call. V was trimmed by 0 bases and J by 1 base, leaving 12 bases between them. This CDR3 is built from 16 residues. The germline gives CDR1 MNHEY, CDR2 SVGAGI.

This clone was seen only a few times. The chain carries TRBV5-6 and TRBJ1-2; D is possibly TRBD1 (5 bases). CDR1 is SGHDT and CDR2 is YYEEEE in the germline V gene. V was cut by 1 base and J by 8 bases, with 15 bases left in between. The CDR3 has 14 amino acids. The CDR3 coding sequence is TGTGCCAGCAGCTTGTTGACAAGGGGTGTAGGCTACACCTTC. This translates into CASSLLTRGVGYTF. The full variable domain, completed using reference TRBV5-6 and TRBJ1-2, is DAGVTQSPTHLIKTRGQQVTLRCSPKSGHDTVSWYQQALGQGPQFIFQYYEEEERQRGNFPDRFSGHQFPNYSSELNVNALLLGDSALYLCASSLLTRGVGYTFGSGTRLTVV.